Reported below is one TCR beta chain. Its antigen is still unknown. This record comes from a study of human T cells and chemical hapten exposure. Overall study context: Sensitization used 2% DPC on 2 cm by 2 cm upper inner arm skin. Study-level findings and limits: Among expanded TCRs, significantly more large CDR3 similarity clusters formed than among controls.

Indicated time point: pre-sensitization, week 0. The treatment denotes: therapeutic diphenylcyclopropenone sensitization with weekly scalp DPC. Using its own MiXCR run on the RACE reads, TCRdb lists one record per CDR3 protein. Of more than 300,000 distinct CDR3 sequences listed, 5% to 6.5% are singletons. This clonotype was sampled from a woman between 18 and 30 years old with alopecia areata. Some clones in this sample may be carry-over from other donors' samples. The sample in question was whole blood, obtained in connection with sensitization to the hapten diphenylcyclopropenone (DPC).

The DNA of the CDR3 is TGTGCTAGTGGTTTAGGGGACAGATTAATCTACGAGCAGTACTTC. Protein product: CASGLGDRLIYEQYF. V is TRBV12-5 and J is TRBJ2-7; TRBD1 matches at 7 bases. The length of the CDR3 is 15 residues. J was trimmed by 3 bases and V by 3 bases; bases with no gene match: 8. Germline lookup yields CDR1 LGHNT and CDR2 FRNRAP.